The 21 T cell receptor beta chains presented below share a single source sample, sequenced in a study of regulatory T cells in long-lasting Graves disease. Time point described: newly diagnosed GD, antithyroid drugs for less than 3 months. The TCR library was prepared using RNA isolated from PBMCs. Arm-PCR of CDR3 regions with iRepertoire HTBI primers generated TCR beta libraries. Via MiXCR, TCRdb re-called the multiplex PCR reads, giving one row per CDR3 protein. The table lists some 250,000 distinct CDR3 sequences, around 19% of them singletons. These same data were also listed under a study on T cells in Graves' hyperthyroidism and ophthalmopathy.

Sequencing was performed on peripheral blood mononuclear cells (PBMCs), taken at new diagnosis, from a patient treated with antithyroid drugs. The receptor source for this set is a woman younger than 45 with Graves disease.

This clonotype was detected ten times or more. This chain connects TRBV20-1 to TRBJ2-1; D is uncertain. The germline V and J ends were trimmed by 1 base and 5 bases, with 18 bases remaining between them. Per the germline V gene, CDR1 is DFQATT and CDR2 is SNEGSKA (reference sequence). CDR3 size: 16 residues. This chain's CDR3 is CSARVAGQSFDNEQFF. Here the CDR3 DNA reads TGCAGTGCTAGAGTAGCAGGTCAGAGTTTCGACAATGAGCAGTTCTTC.

This clonotype was counted at least ten times. This chain links TRBV18 with TRBJ2-1; no firm D call. V lost 5 bases and J 0 bases, leaving 11 bases between the germline ends. The CDR3 runs to 15 residues. Germline loops: CDR1 KGHSH, CDR2 LQKENI. Written as DNA, the CDR3 is TGTGCCAGCTCAGAAGGAGTAGGCTCCTACAATGAGCAGTTCTTC. It specifies CASSEGVGSYNEQFF.

This clonotype was seen at least ten times. V is TRBV2 and J is TRBJ2-2, with TRBD2 matching over 12 bases. Germline loops: CDR1 SNHLY, CDR2 FYNNEI. Trimming at V came to 5 bases and at J to 0 bases, leaving 1 base not matched to a gene. The CDR3 is 16 amino acids. CDR3 bases: TGTGCCAGCAGTCGGACTAGCGGGGCGAACACCGGGGAGCTGTTTTTT. This gives the protein CASSRTSGANTGELFF.

At least ten counts were recorded for this clonotype. The chain couples TRBV5-1 to TRBJ1-2; no firm D call. Germline V gene data show CDR1 as SGHRS and CDR2 as YFSETQ. With 0 bases removed from V and 13 bases from J, the gap between germline ends came to 22 bases. This CDR3 has 15 residues. The CDR3 sequence: CASSLGYGVPMATTF. The CDR3 nucleotides read TGCGCCAGCAGCTTGGGGTACGGGGTTCCTATGGCTACCACCTTC.

The chain has TRBV20-1 and TRBJ2-2, with 9 bases fitting TRBD2. V was clipped by 0 bases and J by 5 bases; unmatched bases: 4. In germline, CDR1 is DFQATT, CDR2 SNEGSKA (reference sequence). CDR3 size: 15 residues. The CDR3 coding sequence is TGCAGTGCTAGAGATGGCGGGAGGGCAACCGGGGAGCTGTTTTTT. Amino acids: CSARDGGRATGELFF.

At least ten counts were recorded for this clonotype. The chain recombines TRBV20-1 with TRBJ1-2, with no clear D. The CDR3 totals 15 residues. V lost 3 bases, J lost 8 bases, and 22 bases lay in between. The germline CDR1 and CDR2 sequences are DFQATT and SNEGSKA (reference sequence). Here the CDR3 reads CSASDRLWTAGGYTF. The CDR3 DNA sequence: TGCAGTGCTAGTGACCGTCTTTGGACGGCGGGGGGCTACACCTTC.

This clonotype was found many times. This rearrangement joins TRBV20-1 to TRBJ1-2, with unresolved D. CDR1 is DFQATT and CDR2 is SNEGSKA in the germline V gene (reference sequence). Trimming stripped 0 bases from V and 14 bases from J, with 28 bases between. The CDR3 runs 16 residues. This CDR3 is CSARDQDAGALEYRTF. The CDR3 coding sequence is TGCAGTGCTAGAGATCAGGACGCAGGAGCCTTAGAATATCGGACCTTC.

In its sample, this clonotype was seen many times. The J gene is TRBJ2-3, the V gene TRBV10-3; 10 positions agree with TRBD2. V shed 7 bases and J 0 bases; nucleotides not matched to a gene: 4. CDR3 length equals 15 residues. The V gene's germline CDR1 is ENHRY and CDR2 SYGVKD. CDR3 amino acids: CAITSGGSSTDTQYF. In DNA form, the CDR3 reads TGTGCCATCACTAGCGGGGGATCTAGCACAGATACGCAGTATTTT.

This clonotype turned up a few times. The gene calls are TRBV5-1 and TRBJ1-2, with 10 nucleotides matching TRBD1. V lost 4 bases, J lost 6 bases, and 6 bases stayed unmatched. Germline CDR1 is SGHRS and CDR2 is YFSETQ. The CDR3 length is 14 residues. The CDR3 DNA is TGCGCCAGCAGCCGAAGACAGGGGGCGCATGGCTACACCTTC. It specifies CASSRRQGAHGYTF.

The chain employs TRBV19 and TRBJ2-3, with TRBD2 identical over 7 bases. The ends lost 6 bases at V and 2 bases at J; junction bases unmatched: 2. The germline gives CDR1 LNHDA, CDR2 SQIVND (reference sequence). The CDR3 consists of 13 residues. CDR3: CASRSGATDTQYF. The CDR3 coding sequence is TGTGCCAGTAGGAGCGGGGCCACAGATACGCAGTATTTT.

This clonotype was seen a handful of times. This sequence joins TRBV20-1 and TRBJ1-6; D remains ambiguous. Trimming shortened V by 6 bases and J by 8 bases, and 17 bases separated the two germline ends. The germline V gene has CDR1 DFQATT and CDR2 SNEGSKA (reference sequence). The CDR3 length is 14 residues. CDR3 sequence (DNA): TGCAGTGCCCCCCCCACCCCGGGCGATTCACCCCTCCACTTT. Translating gives CSAPPTPGDSPLHF.

This clonotype has at least ten counts. This chain joins TRBV19 and TRBJ1-1; no clear D gene. The CDR3 is 16 residues long. CDR1 and CDR2 (germline): LNHDA, SQIVND (reference sequence). Between the trimmed V and J ends, which lost 9 bases and 4 bases, there was a span of 24 bases. Written as DNA, the CDR3 is TGTGCCAGCAGACCCGGGAGAACCCTTGGGGTCACTGAAGCTTTCTTT. The encoded protein is CASRPGRTLGVTEAFF.

There are many counts of this clonotype. The V call is TRBV2, the J call TRBJ2-2, with D hard to call. This CDR3 is 15 amino acids long. The germline V gene encodes CDR1 SNHLY and CDR2 FYNNEI. V was trimmed by 7 bases and J by 9 bases, leaving 21 bases between them. DNA of the CDR3: TGTGCCAGCACCCGGTTTGCTGGTCGGCCAAGGGAGCTGTTTTTT. Residues: CASTRFAGRPRELFF.

The table lists this clonotype with many counts. The chain has TRBV7-6 and TRBJ2-1, with 13 bases that match TRBD2. J gave up 10 bases and V 7 bases, and 10 bases lay outside the gene matches. The germline gives CDR1 SGHVS, CDR2 FNYEAQ. CDR3 size: 15 residues. CDR3 region: CASTPTSGGPREQFF. Written as DNA, the CDR3 is TGTGCCAGCACCCCGACTAGCGGGGGGCCTCGGGAGCAGTTCTTC. The whole variable domain, filled in from reference TRBV7-6 and TRBJ2-1, reads GAGVSQSPRYKVTKRGQDVALRCDPISGHVSLYWYRQALGQGPEFLTYFNYEAQQDKSGLPNDRFSAERPEGSISTLTIQRTEQRDSAMYRCASTPTSGGPREQFFGPGTRLTVL.

This clonotype occurred many times. This chain links TRBV7-6 with TRBJ1-5, with a possible D match to TRBD1 (5 bases). The V gene lost 2 bases and the J gene lost 6 bases, with 11 bases spanning the gap. The germline V gene has CDR1 SGHVS and CDR2 FNYEAQ. The CDR3 is made up of 14 amino acids. DNA of the CDR3: TGTGCCAGCAGCTTATCCAGGGAAGGTCAGCCCCAGCATTTT. This sequence encodes CASSLSREGQPQHF. Full variable domain (rest looked up from reference TRBV7-6 and TRBJ1-5): GAGVSQSPRYKVTKRGQDVALRCDPISGHVSLYWYRQALGQGPEFLTYFNYEAQQDKSGLPNDRFSAERPEGSISTLTIQRTEQRDSAMYRCASSLSREGQPQHFGDGTRLSIL.

The sample holds many counts of this clonotype. A read error may account for a junction end that differs from germline. The chain has TRBV5-1 and TRBJ1-1; the D gene is possibly TRBD1 (6 bases). Germline V lookup: CDR1 SGHRS, CDR2 YFSETQ. The length of the CDR3 is 15 residues. Here the CDR3 reads CASSPGTPMNTEAFF. The CDR3 DNA follows: TGTGCCAGCAGCCCCGGGACACCAATGAACACTGAAGCTTTCTTT.

Worth noting for this clonotype: This likely traces to a read error, being one base from a far larger clone. V gene TRBV7-2 combines with J gene TRBJ2-7; TRBD2 is a possible D gene (6 bases). V dropped 5 bases and J dropped 2 bases, with 19 bases sitting between them. Germline V lookup: CDR1 SGHTA, CDR2 FQGNSA. The CDR3 totals 16 residues. The CDR3 coding sequence is TGTGCCAGCAGCCCCCTAGCCCGGGAGACAGCCTACGAGCAGTACTTC. This gives the protein CASSPLARETAYEQYF.

In this sample, this clonotype turned up many times. V gene TRBV5-1 combines with J gene TRBJ2-3; perhaps TRBD2 as D (5 bases). The CDR3 totals 15 residues. Germline V gene lookup returns CDR1 SGHRS and CDR2 YFSETQ. Trimming cost V 1 base and J 1 base, with 10 bases left between them. CDR3 region: CASSLLEAGTDTQYF. CDR3 DNA sequence: TGCGCCAGCAGCTTGTTAGAAGCGGGCACAGATACGCAGTATTTT.

In the case of this clonotype: This may come from a read error, since a much larger clone is one base off. The chain uses TRBV4-1 and TRBJ2-7; no firm D call. Germline V gene data show CDR1 as MGHRA and CDR2 as YSYEKL. The CDR3 sequence is 13 residues long. The CDR3 loop reads CASSQGYPYEQYF. The CDR3 region has the DNA TGTGCCAGCAGCCAAGGTTACCCCTACGAGCAGTACTTC.

This clonotype came up a few times. The rearrangement uses TRBV12-3 or TRBV12-4 and TRBJ1-2; 7 bases line up with TRBD1. V lost 2 bases and J lost 8; bases outside the gene matches: 14. This CDR3 is built from 16 residues. The CDR3: CASSLSSVLQGNGYTF. As DNA, the CDR3 is TGTGCCAGCAGTTTAAGCTCGGTTCTACAGGGGAACGGCTACACCTTC.

This chain links TRBV6-1 with TRBJ2-7; 8 nucleotides match TRBD1. This CDR3 is 14 amino acids long. The junction had 11 bases not matched to a gene; V was cut back by 9 bases and J by 4 bases. Looked up from germline, CDR1 is MNHNS and CDR2 is SASEGT. This chain's CDR3 is CASHLTGARYEQYF. The CDR3 bases are TGTGCCAGTCACTTGACAGGGGCCAGATACGAGCAGTACTTC.